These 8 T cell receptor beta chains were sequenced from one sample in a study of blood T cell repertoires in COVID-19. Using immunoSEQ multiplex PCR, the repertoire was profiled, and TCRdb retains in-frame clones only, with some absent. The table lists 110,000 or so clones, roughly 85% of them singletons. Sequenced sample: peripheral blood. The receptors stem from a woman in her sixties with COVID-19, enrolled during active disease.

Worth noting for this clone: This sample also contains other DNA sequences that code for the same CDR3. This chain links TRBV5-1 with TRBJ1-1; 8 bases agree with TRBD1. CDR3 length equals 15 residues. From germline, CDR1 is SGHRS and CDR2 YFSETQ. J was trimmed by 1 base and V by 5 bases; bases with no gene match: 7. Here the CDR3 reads CASSRTGKGNTEAFF. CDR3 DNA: TGCGCCAGCAGTAGGACAGGGAAGGGGAACACTGAAGCTTTCTTT.

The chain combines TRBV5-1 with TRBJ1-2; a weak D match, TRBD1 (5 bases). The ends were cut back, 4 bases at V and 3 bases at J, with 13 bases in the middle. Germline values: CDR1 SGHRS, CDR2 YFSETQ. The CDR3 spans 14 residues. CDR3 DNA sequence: TGCGCCAGCAGCGATAAGGGGCCTTACTATGGCTACACCTTC. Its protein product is CASSDKGPYYGYTF.

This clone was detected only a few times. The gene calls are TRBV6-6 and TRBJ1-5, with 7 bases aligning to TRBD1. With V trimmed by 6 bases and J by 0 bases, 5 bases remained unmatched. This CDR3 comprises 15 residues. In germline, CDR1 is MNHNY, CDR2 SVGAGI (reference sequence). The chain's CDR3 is CASSLTGNSNQPQHF. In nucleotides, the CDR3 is TGTGCCAGCAGCCTGACAGGGAATAGCAATCAGCCCCAGCATTTT.

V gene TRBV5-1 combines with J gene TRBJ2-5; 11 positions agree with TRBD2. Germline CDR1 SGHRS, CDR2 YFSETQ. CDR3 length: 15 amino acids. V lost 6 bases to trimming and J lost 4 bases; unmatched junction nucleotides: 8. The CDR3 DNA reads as TGCGCCAGCAAAACTAGCGGGGGTTACCTAGAGACCCAGTACTTC. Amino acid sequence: CASKTSGGYLETQYF.

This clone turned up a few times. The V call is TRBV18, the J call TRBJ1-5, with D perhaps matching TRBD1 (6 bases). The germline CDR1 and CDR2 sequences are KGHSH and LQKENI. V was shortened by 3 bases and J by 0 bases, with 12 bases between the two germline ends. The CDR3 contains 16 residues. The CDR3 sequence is CASSPGTPDSNQPQHF. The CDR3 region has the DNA TGTGCCAGCTCACCTGGGACACCTGATAGCAATCAGCCCCAGCATTTT.

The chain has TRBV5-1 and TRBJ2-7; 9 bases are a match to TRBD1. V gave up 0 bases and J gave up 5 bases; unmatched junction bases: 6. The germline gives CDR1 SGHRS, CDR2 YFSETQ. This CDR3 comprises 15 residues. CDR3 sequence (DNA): TGCGCCAGCAGCTTGGGGGGACAGGGTTACGACGAGCAGTACTTC. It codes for CASSLGGQGYDEQYF.

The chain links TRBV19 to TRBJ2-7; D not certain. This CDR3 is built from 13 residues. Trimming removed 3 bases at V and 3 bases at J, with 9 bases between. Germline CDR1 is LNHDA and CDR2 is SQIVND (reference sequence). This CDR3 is CASSIEARYEQYF. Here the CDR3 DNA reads TGTGCCAGTAGTATTGAGGCCCGCTACGAGCAGTACTTC.

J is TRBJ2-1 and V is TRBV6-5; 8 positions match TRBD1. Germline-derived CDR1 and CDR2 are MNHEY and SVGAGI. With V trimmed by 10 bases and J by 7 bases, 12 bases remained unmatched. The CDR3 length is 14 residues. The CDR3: CAILTGVTRNEQFF. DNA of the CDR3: TGTGCCATACTGACAGGGGTGACTAGGAATGAGCAGTTCTTC.